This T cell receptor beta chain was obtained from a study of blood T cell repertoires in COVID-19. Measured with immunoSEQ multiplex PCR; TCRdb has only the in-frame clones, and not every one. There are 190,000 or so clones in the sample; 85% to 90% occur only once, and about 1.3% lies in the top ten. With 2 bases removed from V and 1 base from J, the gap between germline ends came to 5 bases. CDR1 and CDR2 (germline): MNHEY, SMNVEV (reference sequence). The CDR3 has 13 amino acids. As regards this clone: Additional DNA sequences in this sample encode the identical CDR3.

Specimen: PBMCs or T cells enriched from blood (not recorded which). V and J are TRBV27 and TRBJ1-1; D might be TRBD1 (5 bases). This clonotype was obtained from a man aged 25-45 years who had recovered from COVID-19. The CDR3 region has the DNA TGTGCCAGCAGTTTAACAGGGAACACTGAAGCTTTCTTT. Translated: CASSLTGNTEAFF.